The T cell receptor (beta chain) under discussion was sequenced for a study of blood T cell repertoires in COVID-19 (TCRdb year 2020). About the study as a whole: Collaborator samples came from the United States, Italy and Spain and covered acute and convalescent phases of COVID-19. Deeply sampled blood TCRbeta repertoires from subjects exposed to, actively infected with, or recovered from COVID-19 were included in the dataset. The material from the prospective study consisted of cDNA or gDNA derived from T cells, B-cell-depleted T cells, or PBMCs. Samples were obtained from the ongoing ImmuneRACE study (first 160 participants) and from 950 to 1,500 subjects provided by 6 global collaborators. The repertoires were released in a freely available public database intended as a resource for research on the immune response to SARS-CoV-2. The sample metadata nearly always contained a de-identified subject ID, COVID-19 status, age in years and sex. Where available, HLA class I and class II types were taken from metadata supplied by the sample provider and were not determined by assay-based typing. Beyond this particular receptor, the publication reports: How much clinical and demographic metadata was included differed by source and by participant, and the metadata was provided uncurated.

TCRbeta CDR3 regions were amplified from genomic DNA by means of the immunoSEQ Assay, a bias-controlled multiplex PCR. The authors' analysis ran thus. Nucleated cell counts per sample were estimated from amplification of reference gene primers within the assay. To quantify the absolute abundance of each unique TCRbeta CDR3 rearrangement, sequence reads were collapsed and filtered. For each sample, productive Simpson clonality was calculated as the square root of Simpson's diversity index across productive rearrangements. TCRdb stores this immuneACCESS table with in-frame sequences only. Part of the clones is absent; in the studies checked, under half of the shortfall reflects unresolved V genes, and no reason is known for the rest. D and trimming come from the DNA, and the V and J calls and clone size come from that table. The sample table records tens of thousands of clones; approximately 81% of these occur just once. The ten most abundant clones make up 44% of the sample.

The junction carries 11 bases between V and J, which are trimmed by 7 bases and 5 bases respectively. Measured from the cysteine to the phenylalanine, the CDR3 is 11 residues long. The retained sequence is limited to the CDR3, 33 bases, with the frame set at the first base. The germline V gene (reference sequence) gives CDR1 as DFQATT and CDR2 as SNEGSKA. This clone was found once. The specificity of this receptor is unknown. The sample holds no much larger clone one base away, and base qualities are not on file. Each collaborating institution followed its own protocols to collect whole blood in K2EDTA tubes. For TCRbeta analysis, collaborators shipped samples in one of three forms: frozen whole blood, isolated PBMCs, or DNA extracted from either of those sample types.

Sequenced input: peripheral blood. The sequence joins TRBV20-1 to TRBJ1-2; no D segment can be confidently identified. The sequence came from a man older than 75 with acute or convalescent COVID-19. The sequenced DNA is TGCAGTGGTCCAGGCAGTTATGGCTACACCTTC. Translated, it gives CSGPGSYGYTF.